These T cell receptor beta chains were read from a single sample in a study of cytomegalovirus exposure and HLA in healthy donors. TCRdb's table, derived via immunoSEQ multiplex PCR, lists solely in-frame clones and lacks some. The sample has approximately 120,000 clones; 70% to 80% are singletons. What was sequenced was PBMCs. The origin of the receptors is a female donor in good health and CMV-seronegative. CDR3s include the opening cysteine and the closing phenylalanine or tryptophan. The order of the fields is CDR3 length, J gene, D gene, V gene, clone size, CDR3 protein, CDR3 DNA. A D gene is named only where the DNA matches it firmly. A clone size is listed for some rows: how often the clone was seen (once, few, many), or a class if it is expanded.

>16|TRBJ2-1|-|TRBV15|-
CATSRVWGPTYNEQFF
TGTGCCACCAGCAGAGTTTGGGGGCCCACCTACAATGAGCAGTTCTTC
>14|TRBJ1-4|-|TRBV5-4|-
CASSLVGVNEKLFF
TGTGCCAGCAGCTTGGTAGGGGTAAATGAAAAACTGTTTTTT
>13|TRBJ1-1|-|TRBV5-1|once
CASSREGHTEAFF
TGCGCCAGCAGCAGGGAGGGTCACACTGAAGCTTTCTTT
>16|TRBJ2-3|TRBD1|TRBV9|-
CASSAGQGLGTDTQYF
TGTGCCAGCAGCGCCGGACAGGGTTTGGGCACAGATACGCAGTATTTT
>13|TRBJ2-5|-|TRBV29-1|-
CSVEETRGETQYF
TGCAGCGTTGAAGAAACAAGGGGCGAGACCCAGTACTTC
>13|TRBJ1-4|TRBD1|TRBV5-5|-
CASSLTGDEKLFF
TGTGCCAGCAGCTTGACAGGGGATGAAAAACTGTTTTTT
>15|TRBJ1-1|TRBD1|TRBV27|-
CASRGQERGVTEAFF
TGTGCCAGCAGAGGACAGGAGAGGGGGGTCACTGAAGCTTTCTTT
>13|TRBJ1-3|-|TRBV18|-
CASSRERGNTIYF
TGTGCCAGCTCACGAGAGCGTGGAAACACCATATATTTT
>13|TRBJ1-2|TRBD1|TRBV7-3|few
CASSPVTGEGYTF
TGTGCCAGCAGCCCCGTGACAGGGGAAGGCTACACCTTC
>14|TRBJ1-2|TRBD1|TRBV29-1|-
CSVEDRDRNYGYTF
TGCAGCGTTGAAGATAGGGACAGGAACTATGGCTACACCTTC
>16|TRBJ2-1|TRBD1|TRBV5-5|-
CASSRSGQGRFYEQFF
TGTGCCAGCAGCCGATCGGGACAGGGACGATTCTATGAGCAGTTCTTC
>11|TRBJ1-1|-|TRBV30|once
CAWSVYPEAFF
TGTGCCTGGAGTGTATATCCTGAAGCTTTCTTT
>12|TRBJ2-7|TRBD1|TRBV7-8|-
CASSPDRAEQYF
TGTGCCAGCAGCCCCGACAGGGCCGAGCAGTACTTC
>12|TRBJ1-6|TRBD1|TRBV6-5|-
CASSATGSPLHF
TGTGCCAGCAGTGCGACAGGGTCACCCCTCCACTTT
>17|TRBJ1-4|-|TRBV4-3|few
CASSQEPRAGRGEKLFF
TGCGCCAGCAGCCAAGAACCCCGGGCGGGGAGGGGTGAAAAACTGTTTTTT
>16|TRBJ2-7|-|TRBV29-1|once
CSVEGDLQGFSYEQYF
TGCAGCGTTGAAGGCGATCTGCAGGGTTTCTCCTACGAGCAGTACTTC
>14|TRBJ2-7|-|TRBV6-5|-
CASSPGGPGYEQYF
TGTGCCAGCAGTCCCGGGGGGCCGGGTTACGAGCAGTACTTC
>16|TRBJ1-2|-|TRBV2|-
CASSELPDRPNYGYTF
TGTGCCAGCAGTGAATTGCCTGACAGACCTAACTATGGCTACACCTTC
>17|TRBJ2-1|TRBD2|TRBV27|once
CASSLGLAGGVNNEQFF
TGTGCCAGCAGTTTAGGACTAGCGGGGGGGGTAAACAATGAGCAGTTCTTC
>14|TRBJ1-1|-|TRBV6-5|-
CASSPDLQRTEAFF
TGTGCCAGCAGTCCAGACCTTCAGAGGACTGAAGCTTTCTTT
>15|TRBJ2-2|-|TRBV6-1|-
CASSEPGANTGELFF
TGTGCCAGCAGTGAACCAGGCGCGAACACCGGGGAGCTGTTTTTT
>18|TRBJ1-2|-|TRBV5-4|-
CASSLGVSTLGGNYGYTF
TGTGCCAGCAGCTTGGGGGTCTCGACCCTAGGGGGTAACTATGGCTACACCTTC
>16|TRBJ2-7|TRBD2|TRBV15|-
CATSPGLAGAEYEQYF
TGTGCCACCTCGCCGGGACTAGCGGGGGCCGAATACGAGCAGTACTTC
>13|TRBJ2-3|-|TRBV7-7|-
CASSLAHGDTQYF
TGTGCCAGCAGCTTAGCGCACGGGGATACGCAGTATTTT